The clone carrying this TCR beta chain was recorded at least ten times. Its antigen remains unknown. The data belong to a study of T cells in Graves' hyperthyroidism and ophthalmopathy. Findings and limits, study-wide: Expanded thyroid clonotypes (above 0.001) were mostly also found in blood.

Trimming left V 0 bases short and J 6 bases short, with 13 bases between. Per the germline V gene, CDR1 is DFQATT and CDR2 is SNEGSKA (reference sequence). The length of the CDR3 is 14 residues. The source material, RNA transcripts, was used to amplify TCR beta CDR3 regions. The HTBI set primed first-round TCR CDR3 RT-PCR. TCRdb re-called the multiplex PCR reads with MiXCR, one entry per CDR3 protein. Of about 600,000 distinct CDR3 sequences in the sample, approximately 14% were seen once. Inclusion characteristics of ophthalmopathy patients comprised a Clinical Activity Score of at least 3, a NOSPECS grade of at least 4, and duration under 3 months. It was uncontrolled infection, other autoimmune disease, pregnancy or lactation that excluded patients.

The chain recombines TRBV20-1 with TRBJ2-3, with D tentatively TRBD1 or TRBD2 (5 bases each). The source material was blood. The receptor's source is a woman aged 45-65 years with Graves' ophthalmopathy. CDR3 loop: CSARDVRGEDTQYF. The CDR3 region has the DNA TGCAGTGCTAGAGATGTCCGGGGCGAGGATACGCAGTATTTT.